A selection of T cell receptor beta chains follows, all from one sample in a study of OX40 agonist ivuxolimab in advanced cancers. Profiled with immunoSEQ multiplex PCR; TCRdb holds only in-frame clones, not every one. The repertoire holds around 16,000 clones, with roughly 86% as singletons. The source material was CD4+ or CD8+ T cells sorted from blood, sampled in a trial of the OX40 agonist ivuxolimab. Receptors were obtained from an adult with an advanced solid tumor such as melanoma, head and neck, liver or kidney cancer. The CDR3 runs from the conserved cysteine through the conserved F or W. The D gene is left open where the match is weak. Clone sizes are given selectively: once, few, many, or a class where the clone is expanded.

TRBV7-3	TRBD1	-	TRBJ2-1	TGTGCCAGCAGCACCGGGACAGGGGGTTGGAATGAGCAGTTCTTC	CASSTGTGGWNEQFF
TRBV5-1	-	-	TRBJ1-1	TGCGCCAGCAGCACGTCCGGGACACCCAACACTGAAGCTTTCTTT	CASSTSGTPNTEAFF
TRBV2	-	-	TRBJ2-6	TGTGCCAGCAGTGTTGTCTCTGGGGCCAACGTCCTGACTTTC	CASSVVSGANVLTF
TRBV14	-	few	TRBJ1-3	TGTGCCAGCAGCACCACAGGAAACACCATATATTTT	CASSTTGNTIYF
TRBV9	TRBD1	-	TRBJ1-2	TGTGCCAGCAGCCCCAGACAGGGGATGACGAACTATGGCTACACCTTC	CASSPRQGMTNYGYTF
TRBV5-1	-	-	TRBJ1-2	TGCGCCAGCAGCTTGCAAGGGAGCAACTATGGCTACACCTTC	CASSLQGSNYGYTF
TRBV7-8	-	-	TRBJ1-2	TGTGCCAGCAGCATAGACAGAATCTATGGCTACACCTTC	CASSIDRIYGYTF
TRBV9	-	-	TRBJ2-3	TGTGCCAGCAGCTCCAGGCTACGCGTGGGTACAGATACGCAGTATTTT	CASSSRLRVGTDTQYF
TRBV18	TRBD1	-	TRBJ2-3	TGTGCCAGCTCACCCGGATTGGCAGGGGGCATTGATACGCAGTATTTT	CASSPGLAGGIDTQYF
TRBV19	-	-	TRBJ1-2	TGTGCCAGTAGTATATCGACTAGAAGGGGAGGCTATGGCTACACCTTC	CASSISTRRGGYGYTF
TRBV5-4	TRBD2	-	TRBJ2-5	TGTGCCAGCGGGAGTCTAGCGGGGGAGATACAAGAGACCCAGTACTTC	CASGSLAGEIQETQYF
TRBV5-4	TRBD1	-	TRBJ2-7	TGTGCCAGCAGCTCCGATCCCAGGGGGACCTACGAGCAGTACTTC	CASSSDPRGTYEQYF
TRBV30	TRBD1	medium-sized	TRBJ1-5	TGTGCCTGGAGTGGGAAGGGGGCGGGCTCTAGCAATCAGCCCCAGCATTTT	CAWSGKGAGSSNQPQHF
TRBV19	TRBD2	once	TRBJ2-3	TGTGCCAGTAGTAGGCTAGCGGGAGTGACGGATACGCAGTATTTT	CASSRLAGVTDTQYF
TRBV4-1	-	-	TRBJ1-2	TGCGCCAGCAGCCAAGAAGGTCGAACGGGCAGGGAAGACTATGGCTACACCTTC	CASSQEGRTGREDYGYTF
TRBV11-2	-	-	TRBJ1-1	TGTGCCAGCAGCTTAGGGGCGCGTGGGGGAGGCCGATTGAACACTGAAGCTTTCTTT	CASSLGARGGGRLNTEAFF
TRBV19	-	-	TRBJ1-5	TGTGCCGGGGGACCCCTTAATCAGCCCCAGCATTTT	CAGGPLNQPQHF
TRBV6-6	-	-	TRBJ2-3	TGTGCCAGCACTATCGCGGGACGGGATACGCAGTATTTT	CASTIAGRDTQYF
TRBV9	TRBD1	few	TRBJ1-6	TGTGCCAGCAGCCTCGACAGGGGAGGTCTAAATTCACCCCTCCACTTT	CASSLDRGGLNSPLHF
TRBV10-2	TRBD2	once	TRBJ2-2	TGCGCCAGTAGCACGGGAGGGCCTACCGGGGAGCTGTTTTTT	CASSTGGPTGELFF